Below are 17 T cell receptor beta chains sequenced from a single sample in a study of T-cell memory formation after mild COVID-19. TCRdb passed the 5' RACE reads through MiXCR, listing each CDR3 protein once. The sample yields around 340,000 distinct CDR3 sequences, 10% to 15% seen once. The sample was PBMCs or a T cell subset sorted from them (not recorded which). Receptor source: a man in his late teens or twenties who had mild COVID-19 (a few samples of this study predate the infection). Cell type and time point are not known.

The table lists this clonotype with a count of one. J is TRBJ1-5 and V is TRBV7-9, with D possibly matching TRBD1 (5 bases). The CDR3 is made up of 15 amino acids. Germline assignment: CDR1 SEHNR and CDR2 FQNEAQ (reference sequence). V was cut by 2 bases and J by 4 bases, with 12 bases left in between. Here the CDR3 reads CASSLRGDPNQPQHF. The CDR3 coding sequence is TGTGCCAGCAGCTTACGGGGGGACCCAAATCAGCCCCAGCATTTT.

There are a few counts of this clonotype. The chain couples TRBV20-1 to TRBJ2-1; D gene ambiguous. The CDR3 runs to 13 residues. The germline CDR1 and CDR2 sequences are DFQATT and SNEGSKA (reference sequence). V lost 8 bases, J lost 7 bases, and 18 bases lay in between. CDR3 residues: CSRPLMGTNEQFF. The CDR3 DNA reads TGCAGTCGCCCACTGATGGGAACAAATGAGCAGTTCTTC.

This chain links TRBV4-2 with TRBJ2-7; the match to TRBD2 covers 8 bases. The CDR3 is 17 residues long. V shed 0 bases and J 2 bases; nucleotides not matched to a gene: 9. Germline values: CDR1 LGHNA, CDR2 YNFKEQ. In nucleotides, the CDR3 is TGTGCCAGCAGCCAAGATGGGAAGCGGGGGTTACCCTACGAGCAGTACTTC. This gives the protein CASSQDGKRGLPYEQYF.

This clonotype was found a few times. This chain joins TRBV7-8 and TRBJ2-3; 7 nucleotides line up with TRBD1. CDR1 and CDR2 (germline): SGHVS, FQNEAQ. The CDR3 is 12 residues long. V lost 5 bases to trimming and J lost 9 bases; unmatched junction nucleotides: 5. CDR3 residues: CASSLGTATQYF. The CDR3 nucleotides are TGTGCCAGCAGCCTCGGGACAGCAACGCAGTATTTT.

This clonotype has a handful of counts. The rearrangement links TRBV20-1 to TRBJ2-7, with D perhaps matching TRBD1 (6 bases). CDR1 is DFQATT, CDR2 SNEGSKA, per germline (reference sequence). V shed 3 bases and J shed 2 bases, with 11 bases lying between them. The CDR3 contains 13 residues. The CDR3 DNA is TGCAGTGCTAGTGGCAGGGGTACCTACGAGCAGTACTTC. It translates to CSASGRGTYEQYF.

This chain uses TRBV19 with TRBJ2-7, with D uncertain. V shed 7 bases and J shed 2 bases, with 9 bases lying between them. CDR1 LNHDA and CDR2 SQIVND come from the germline V gene (reference sequence). CDR3 length equals 12 residues. The CDR3 DNA reads TGTGCCAGTACCCCTCGAGCCTACGAGCAGTACGTC. Protein sequence: CASTPRAYEQYV.

V gene TRBV5-1 combines with J gene TRBJ2-3; the D gene is possibly TRBD1 (6 bases). There are 18 residues in the CDR3. Germline CDR1 and CDR2: SGHRS and YFSETQ. Trimming shortened V by 5 bases and J by 0 bases, and 22 bases separated the two germline ends. CDR3 nucleotide sequence: TGCGCCAGCAGGCTCGGACAGTCAGCCTCGACTAGCACAGATACGCAGTATTTT. It yields the protein CASRLGQSASTSTDTQYF.

This clonotype came up many times. The chain has TRBV6-4 and TRBJ2-1; D is ambiguous. The CDR3 runs 13 residues. With 5 bases removed from V and 0 bases from J, the gap between germline ends came to 5 bases. Germline V gives CDR1 MRHNA, CDR2 SNTAGT. For the CDR3, the DNA is TGTGCCAGCAGTCCCACCTCCTACAATGAGCAGTTCTTC. It encodes CASSPTSYNEQFF.

The V and J genes are TRBV18 and TRBJ1-1, with TRBD1 matching over 7 bases. V lost 6 bases, J lost 3 bases, and 4 bases stayed unmatched. The CDR3 consists of 13 residues. CDR1 KGHSH and CDR2 LQKENI come from the germline V gene. CDR3 region: CASSHGQDTEAFF. The CDR3, as DNA: TGTGCCAGCTCTCACGGACAGGACACTGAAGCTTTCTTT.

As DNA, the CDR3 is TGCGCCAGCACGACTTTTGGGAACACTGAAGCTTTCTTT. Its protein is CASTTFGNTEAFF. The chain uses TRBV10-2 and TRBJ1-1; D not certain. CDR1 and CDR2 from the germline V gene are WSHSY and SAAADI. The CDR3 runs to 13 residues. V shed 7 bases and J shed 1 base, with 10 bases lying between them.

This clonotype occurred a few times. V usage is TRBV7-4 and J usage is TRBJ1-3, with no clear D. The V gene's germline CDR1 is SGHVT and CDR2 SQSDAQ. V was shortened by 1 base and J by 0 bases, with 7 bases between the two germline ends. The CDR3 covers 15 residues. CDR3 loop: CASSLVLYSGNTIYF. CDR3 nucleotides: TGTGCCAGCAGCTTAGTGTTATACTCTGGAAACACCATATATTTT.

This clonotype occurred a few times. The chain employs TRBV4-3 and TRBJ1-6; 7 bases align to TRBD1. CDR1 and CDR2 (germline): LGHNA, YSLEER. V lost 0 bases and J lost 6; bases outside the gene matches: 8. The length of the CDR3 is 17 residues. The CDR3 DNA follows: TGCGCCAGCAGCCAAGACTGGACAGGAGGACCTAATTCACCCCTCCACTTT. Residues: CASSQDWTGGPNSPLHF.

This sequence joins TRBV20-1 and TRBJ2-3; D may be TRBD2 (6 bases). V was shortened by 6 bases and J by 4 bases, with 14 bases between the two germline ends. CDR3 length: 13 residues. CDR1 is DFQATT and CDR2 is SNEGSKA in the germline V gene (reference sequence). Written as DNA, the CDR3 is TGCAGTGCCCCGGGGGTCGGGGCAGATACGCAGTATTTT. Translated, it gives CSAPGVGADTQYF.

The table lists this clonotype with many counts. This chain joins TRBV12-3 or TRBV12-4 and TRBJ1-5; D ambiguous. This CDR3 region has 15 residues. Trimming shortened V by 8 bases and J by 0 bases, and 14 bases separated the two germline ends. In nucleotides, the CDR3 is TGTGCCAGCTCCTTGGGCCCCTATAGCAATCAGCCCCAGCATTTT. Encoded protein: CASSLGPYSNQPQHF.

This clonotype was seen many times. The V gene is TRBV7-2, the J gene TRBJ2-1; 11 bases are a match to TRBD2. CDR3 length: 13 amino acids. Germline trimming cut 7 bases from V and 8 bases from J; bases unmatched to any gene: 4. The germline gives CDR1 SGHTA, CDR2 FQGNSA. The CDR3 DNA is TGTGCCAGCAAGATAGCGGGGGGGCATGAGCAGTTCTTC. Translated: CASKIAGGHEQFF. Full variable domain (outside the CDR3, taken from reference TRBV7-2 and TRBJ2-1): GAGVSQSPSNKVTEKGKDVELRCDPISGHTALYWYRQSLGQGLEFLIYFQGNSAPDKSGLPSDRFSAERTGGSVSTLTIQRTQQEDSAVYLCASKIAGGHEQFFGPGTRLTVL.

In its sample, this clonotype was seen many times. V gene TRBV6-5 combines with J gene TRBJ2-3; 14 bases fit TRBD2. V shed 5 bases and J 0 bases; nucleotides not matched to a gene: 10. Germline V gene sequence: CDR1 MNHEY, CDR2 SVGAGI. CDR3 length: 19 residues. For the CDR3, the DNA is TGTGCCAGCAGTCCACCGGGACTAGCGGGGGCTAGGAGCACAGATACGCAGTATTTT. Its protein product is CASSPPGLAGARSTDTQYF.

As to this clonotype: The junction departs from the called germline gene at one end, perhaps through a read error. The chain joins TRBV6-1 to TRBJ1-2; D is possibly TRBD1 (6 bases). Germline loops: CDR1 MNHNS, CDR2 SASEGT. The CDR3 covers 14 residues. The CDR3 here is CASGELDRSYGYTF. Here the CDR3 DNA reads TGTGCCAGCGGTGAACTCGACAGGAGCTATGGCTACACCTTC.